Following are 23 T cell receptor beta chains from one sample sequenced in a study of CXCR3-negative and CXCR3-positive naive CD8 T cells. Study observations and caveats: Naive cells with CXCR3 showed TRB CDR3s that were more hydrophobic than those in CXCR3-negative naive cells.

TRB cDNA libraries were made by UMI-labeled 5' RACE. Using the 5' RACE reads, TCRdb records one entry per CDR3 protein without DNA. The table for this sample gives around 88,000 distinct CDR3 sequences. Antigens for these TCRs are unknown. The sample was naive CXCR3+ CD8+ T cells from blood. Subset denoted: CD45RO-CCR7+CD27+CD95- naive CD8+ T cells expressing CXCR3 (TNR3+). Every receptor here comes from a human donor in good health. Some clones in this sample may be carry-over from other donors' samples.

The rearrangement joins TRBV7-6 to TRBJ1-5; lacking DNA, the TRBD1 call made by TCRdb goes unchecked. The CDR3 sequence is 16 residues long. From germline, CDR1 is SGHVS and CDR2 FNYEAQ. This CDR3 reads CASSPHQQGVHQPQHF.

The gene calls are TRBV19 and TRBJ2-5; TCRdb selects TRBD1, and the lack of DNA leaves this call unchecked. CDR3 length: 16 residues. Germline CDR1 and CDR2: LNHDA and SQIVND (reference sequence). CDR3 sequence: CASSVVGGTGWETQYF. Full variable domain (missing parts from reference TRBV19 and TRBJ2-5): DGGITQSPKYLFRKEGQNVTLSCEQNLNHDAMYWYRQDPGQGLRLIYYSQIVNDFQKGDIAEGYSVSREKKESFPLTVTSAQKNPTAFYLCASSVVGGTGWETQYFGPGTRLLVL.

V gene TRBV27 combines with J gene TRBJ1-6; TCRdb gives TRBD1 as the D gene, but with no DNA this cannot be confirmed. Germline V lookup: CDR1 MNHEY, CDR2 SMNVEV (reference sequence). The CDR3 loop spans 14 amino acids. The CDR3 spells CASSTGDGTSPLHF.

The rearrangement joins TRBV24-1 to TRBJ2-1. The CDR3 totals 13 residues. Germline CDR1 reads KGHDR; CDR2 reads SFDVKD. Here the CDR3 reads CATSDPVDNEQFF.

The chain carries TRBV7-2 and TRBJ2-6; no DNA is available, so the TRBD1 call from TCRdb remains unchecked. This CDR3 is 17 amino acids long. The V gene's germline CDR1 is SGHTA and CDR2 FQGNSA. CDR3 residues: CASSLAGGASGANVLTF.

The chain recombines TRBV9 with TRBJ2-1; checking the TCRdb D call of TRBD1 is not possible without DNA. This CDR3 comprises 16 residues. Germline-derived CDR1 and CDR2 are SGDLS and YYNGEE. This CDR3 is CASSANPGTGDNEQFF.

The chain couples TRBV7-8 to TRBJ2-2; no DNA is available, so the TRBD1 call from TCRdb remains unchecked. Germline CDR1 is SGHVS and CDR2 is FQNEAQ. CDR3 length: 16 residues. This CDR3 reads CASSWTGTASTGELFF.

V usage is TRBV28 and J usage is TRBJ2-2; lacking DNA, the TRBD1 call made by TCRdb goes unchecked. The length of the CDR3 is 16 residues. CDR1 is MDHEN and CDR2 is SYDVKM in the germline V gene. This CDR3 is CASSSPGTGGDRELFF.

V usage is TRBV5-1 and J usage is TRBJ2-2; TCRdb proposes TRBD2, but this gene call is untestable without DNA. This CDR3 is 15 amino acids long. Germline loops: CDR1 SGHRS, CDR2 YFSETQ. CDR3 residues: CASSFWAENTGELFF.

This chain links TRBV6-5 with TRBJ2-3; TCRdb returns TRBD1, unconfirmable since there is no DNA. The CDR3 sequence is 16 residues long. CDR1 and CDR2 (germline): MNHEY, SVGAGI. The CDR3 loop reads CASSYSSGRGTDTQYF.

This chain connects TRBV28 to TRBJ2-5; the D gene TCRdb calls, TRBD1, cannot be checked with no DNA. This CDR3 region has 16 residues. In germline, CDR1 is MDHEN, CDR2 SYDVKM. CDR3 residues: CASSPAGQGYQETQYF.

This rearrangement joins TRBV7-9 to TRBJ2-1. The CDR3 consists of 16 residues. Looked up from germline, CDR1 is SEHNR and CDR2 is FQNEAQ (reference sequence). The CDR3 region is CASSSEASAVYNEQFF.

CDR3 amino acids: CASSQLLGGGAGELFF. V is TRBV14 and J is TRBJ2-2; as DNA is missing, the TRBD2 call by TCRdb cannot be tested. Germline CDR1 SGHDN, CDR2 FVKESK. The CDR3 sequence is 16 residues long.

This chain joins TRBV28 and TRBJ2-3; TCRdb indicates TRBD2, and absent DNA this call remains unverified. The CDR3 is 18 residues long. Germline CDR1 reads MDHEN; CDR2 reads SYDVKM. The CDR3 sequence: CASSSLRAQRASTDTQYF.

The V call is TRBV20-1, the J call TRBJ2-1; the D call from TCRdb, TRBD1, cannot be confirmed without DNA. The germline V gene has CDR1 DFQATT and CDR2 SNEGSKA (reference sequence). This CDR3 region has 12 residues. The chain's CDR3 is CSARGKGNEQFF.

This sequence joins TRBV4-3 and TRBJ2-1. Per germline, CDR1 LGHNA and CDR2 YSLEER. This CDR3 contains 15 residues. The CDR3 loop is CASSQDEAPYNEQFF.

CDR3 amino acids: CASRSAGGRDQPQHF. This chain uses TRBV6-2 or TRBV6-3 with TRBJ1-5. Germline CDR1 MNHEY, CDR2 SVGEGT. This CDR3 has 15 residues.

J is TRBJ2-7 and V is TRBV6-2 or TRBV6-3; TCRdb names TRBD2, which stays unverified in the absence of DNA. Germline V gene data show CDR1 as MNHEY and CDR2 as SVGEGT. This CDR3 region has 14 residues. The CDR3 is CASSYGGGGYEQYF.

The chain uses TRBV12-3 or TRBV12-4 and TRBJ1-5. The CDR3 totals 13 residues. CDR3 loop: CASRSNSNQPQHF.

CDR3 in amino acids: CASETGTSGLNTGELFF. The chain joins TRBV3-1 to TRBJ2-2; TCRdb names TRBD2, which stays unverified in the absence of DNA. This CDR3 comprises 17 residues. The germline gives CDR1 LGHDT, CDR2 YNNKEL (reference sequence).

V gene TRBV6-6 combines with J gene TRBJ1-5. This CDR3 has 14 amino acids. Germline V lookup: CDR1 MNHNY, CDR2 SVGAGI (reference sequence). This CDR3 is CASRVDGNNQPQHF.

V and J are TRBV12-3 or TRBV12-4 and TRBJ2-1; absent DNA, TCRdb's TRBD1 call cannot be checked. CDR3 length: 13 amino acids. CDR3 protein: CASSLAPGNEQFF.

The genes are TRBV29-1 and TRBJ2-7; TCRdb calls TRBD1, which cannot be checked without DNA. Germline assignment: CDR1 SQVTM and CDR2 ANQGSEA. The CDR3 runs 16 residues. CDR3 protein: CSVEDAGTGVYYEQYF.